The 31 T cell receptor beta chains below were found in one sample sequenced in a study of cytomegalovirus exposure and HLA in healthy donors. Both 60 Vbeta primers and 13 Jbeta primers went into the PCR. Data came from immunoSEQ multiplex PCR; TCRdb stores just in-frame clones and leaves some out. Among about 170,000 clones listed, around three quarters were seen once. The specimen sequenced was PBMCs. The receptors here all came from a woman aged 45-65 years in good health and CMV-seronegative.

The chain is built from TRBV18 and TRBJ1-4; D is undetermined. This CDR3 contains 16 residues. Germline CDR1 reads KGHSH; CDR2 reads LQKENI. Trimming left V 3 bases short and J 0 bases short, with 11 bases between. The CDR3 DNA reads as TGTGCCAGCTCACCCCTACCCCGTGCAACTAATGAAAAACTGTTTTTT. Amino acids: CASSPLPRATNEKLFF. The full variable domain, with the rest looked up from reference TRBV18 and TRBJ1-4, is NAGVMQNPRHLVRRRGQEARLRCSPMKGHSHVYWYRQLPEEGLKFMVYLQKENIIDESGMPKERFSAEFPKEGPSILRIQQVVRGDSAAYFCASSPLPRATNEKLFFGSGTQLSVL.

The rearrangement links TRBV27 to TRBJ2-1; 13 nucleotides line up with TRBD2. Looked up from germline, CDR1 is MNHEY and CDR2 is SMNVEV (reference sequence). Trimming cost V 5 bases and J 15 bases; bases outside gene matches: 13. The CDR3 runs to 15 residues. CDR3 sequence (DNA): TGTGCCAGCAGTCAGCCCGGACTAGCGGGAGTAGGTCGGTTCTTC. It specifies CASSQPGLAGVGRFF.

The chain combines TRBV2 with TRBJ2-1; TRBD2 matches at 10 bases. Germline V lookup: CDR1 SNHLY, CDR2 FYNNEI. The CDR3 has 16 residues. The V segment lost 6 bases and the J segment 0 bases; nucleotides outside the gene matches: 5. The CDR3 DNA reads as TGTGCCAGCAGCGAAAGCGGGAGGGCCTCCTACAATGAGCAGTTCTTC. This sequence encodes CASSESGRASYNEQFF. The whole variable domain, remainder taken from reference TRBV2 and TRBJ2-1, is EPEVTQTPSHQVTQMGQEVILRCVPISNHLYFYWYRQILGQKVEFLVSFYNNEISEKSEIFDDQFSVERPDGSNFTLKIRSTKLEDSAMYFCASSESGRASYNEQFFGPGTRLTVL.

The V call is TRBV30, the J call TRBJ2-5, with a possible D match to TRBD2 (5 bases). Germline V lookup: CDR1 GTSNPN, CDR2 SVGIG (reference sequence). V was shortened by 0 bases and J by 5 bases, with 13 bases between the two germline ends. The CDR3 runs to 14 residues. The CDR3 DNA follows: TGTGCCTGGAGTGTAGGATTAGAGGGCGAGACCCAGTACTTC. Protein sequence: CAWSVGLEGETQYF. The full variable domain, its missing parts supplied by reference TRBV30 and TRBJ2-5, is SQTIHQWPATLVQPVGSPLSLECTVEGTSNPNLYWYRQAAGRGLQLLFYSVGIGQISSEVPQNLSASRPQDRQFILSSKKLLLSDSGFYLCAWSVGLEGETQYFGPGTRLLVL.

The CDR3 DNA reads as TGTGCCAGCAGTTTAAGGACAGGGGGAGCCTCTGGGGCCAACGTCCTGACTTTC. Translating it yields CASSLRTGGASGANVLTF. This chain joins TRBV27 and TRBJ2-6; TRBD1 aligns across 10 bases. After removal of 2 bases from V and 0 bases from J, the junction contained 4 bases not matched to a gene. Germline-derived CDR1 and CDR2 are MNHEY and SMNVEV (reference sequence). This CDR3 is built from 18 residues. Looking up the rest from reference TRBV27 and TRBJ2-6 gives the full variable domain: EAQVTQNPRYLITVTGKKLTVTCSQNMNHEYMSWYRQDPGLGLRQIYYSMNVEVTDKGDVPEGYKVSRKEKRNFPLILESPSPNQTSLYFCASSLRTGGASGANVLTFGAGSRLTVL.

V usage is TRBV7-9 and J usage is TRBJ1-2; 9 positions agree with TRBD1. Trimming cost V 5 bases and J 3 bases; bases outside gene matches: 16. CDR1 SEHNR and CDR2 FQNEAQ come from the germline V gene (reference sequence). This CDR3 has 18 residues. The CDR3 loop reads CASSQTEAVGDRDYGYTF. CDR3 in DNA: TGTGCCAGCAGCCAGACCGAGGCGGTTGGGGACAGGGACTATGGCTACACCTTC.

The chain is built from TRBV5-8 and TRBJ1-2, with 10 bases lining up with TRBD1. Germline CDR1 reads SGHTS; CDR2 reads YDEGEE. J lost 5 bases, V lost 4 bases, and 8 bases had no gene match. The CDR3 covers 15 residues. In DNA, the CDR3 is TGTGCCAGCAGCCCCGGACGGACAGGGGGATATGGCTACACCTTC. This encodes CASSPGRTGGYGYTF.

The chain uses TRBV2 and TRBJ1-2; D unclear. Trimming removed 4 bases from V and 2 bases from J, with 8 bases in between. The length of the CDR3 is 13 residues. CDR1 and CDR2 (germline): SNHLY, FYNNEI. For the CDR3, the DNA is TGTGCCAGCAGTGTGACGGGGAACTATGGCTACACCTTC. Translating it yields CASSVTGNYGYTF.

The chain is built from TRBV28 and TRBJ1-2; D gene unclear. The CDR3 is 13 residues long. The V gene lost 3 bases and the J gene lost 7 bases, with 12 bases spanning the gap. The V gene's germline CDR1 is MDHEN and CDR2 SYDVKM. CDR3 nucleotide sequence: TGTGCCAGCAGTTTGAGGCAGACTGTTGGCTACACCTTC. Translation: CASSLRQTVGYTF.

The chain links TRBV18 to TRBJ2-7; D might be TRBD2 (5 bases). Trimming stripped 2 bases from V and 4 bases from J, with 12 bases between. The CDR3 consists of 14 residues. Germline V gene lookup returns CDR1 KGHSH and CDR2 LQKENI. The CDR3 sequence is CASSPSGNLYEQYF. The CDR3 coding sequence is TGTGCCAGCTCACCAAGCGGCAATTTGTACGAGCAGTACTTC.

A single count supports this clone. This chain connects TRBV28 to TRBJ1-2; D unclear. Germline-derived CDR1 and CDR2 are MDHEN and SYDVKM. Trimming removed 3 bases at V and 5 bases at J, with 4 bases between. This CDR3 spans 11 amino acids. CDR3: CASSFEYGYTF. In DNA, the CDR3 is TGTGCCAGCAGTTTTGAGTATGGCTACACCTTC.

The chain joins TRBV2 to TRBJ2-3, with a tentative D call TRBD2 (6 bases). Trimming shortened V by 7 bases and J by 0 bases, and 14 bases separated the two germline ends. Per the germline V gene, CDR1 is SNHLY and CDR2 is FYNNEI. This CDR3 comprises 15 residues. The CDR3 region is CASTLGGSSTDTQYF. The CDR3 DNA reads TGTGCCAGCACTCTGGGAGGCTCTAGCACAGATACGCAGTATTTT.

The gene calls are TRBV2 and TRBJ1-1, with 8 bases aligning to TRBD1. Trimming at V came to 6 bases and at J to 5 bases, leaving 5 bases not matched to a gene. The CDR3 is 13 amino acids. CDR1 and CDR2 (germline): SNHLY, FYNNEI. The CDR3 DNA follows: TGTGCCAGCAGCGGACAGGGTAGGACTGAAGCTTTCTTT. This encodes CASSGQGRTEAFF.

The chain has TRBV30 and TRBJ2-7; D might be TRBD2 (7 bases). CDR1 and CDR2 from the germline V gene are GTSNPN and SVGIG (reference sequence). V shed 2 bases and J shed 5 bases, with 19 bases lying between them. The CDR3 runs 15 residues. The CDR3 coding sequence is TGTGCCTGGAGTTTGAAGGGGGGGCGCGGGGACGAGCAGTACTTC. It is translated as CAWSLKGGRGDEQYF.

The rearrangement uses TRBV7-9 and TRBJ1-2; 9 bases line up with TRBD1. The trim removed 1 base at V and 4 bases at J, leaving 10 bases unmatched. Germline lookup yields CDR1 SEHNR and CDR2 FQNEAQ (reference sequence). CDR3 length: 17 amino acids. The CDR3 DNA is TGTGCCAGCAGCTTAGGGGGGACAGGGTGGCTATCCTATGGCTACACCTTC. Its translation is CASSLGGTGWLSYGYTF.

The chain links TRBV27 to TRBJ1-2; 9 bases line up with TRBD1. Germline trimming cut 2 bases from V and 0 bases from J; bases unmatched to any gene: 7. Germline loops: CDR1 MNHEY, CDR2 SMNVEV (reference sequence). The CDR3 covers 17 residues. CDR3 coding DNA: TGTGCCAGCAGTTTAATGGGACAGGGAGGATCTAACTATGGCTACACCTTC. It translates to CASSLMGQGGSNYGYTF.

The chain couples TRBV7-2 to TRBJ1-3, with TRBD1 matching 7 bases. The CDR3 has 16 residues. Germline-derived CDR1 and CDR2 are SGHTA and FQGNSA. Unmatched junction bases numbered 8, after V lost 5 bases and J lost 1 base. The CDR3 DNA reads TGTGCCAGCAGCCCGTCAGGGGGACCTTCTGGAAACACCATATATTTT. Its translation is CASSPSGGPSGNTIYF.

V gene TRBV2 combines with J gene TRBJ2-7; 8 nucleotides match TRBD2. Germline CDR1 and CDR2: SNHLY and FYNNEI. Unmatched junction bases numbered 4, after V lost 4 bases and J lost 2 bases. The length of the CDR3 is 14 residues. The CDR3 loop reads CASSASGGAYEQYF. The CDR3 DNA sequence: TGTGCCAGCAGTGCCAGCGGGGGTGCCTACGAGCAGTACTTC.

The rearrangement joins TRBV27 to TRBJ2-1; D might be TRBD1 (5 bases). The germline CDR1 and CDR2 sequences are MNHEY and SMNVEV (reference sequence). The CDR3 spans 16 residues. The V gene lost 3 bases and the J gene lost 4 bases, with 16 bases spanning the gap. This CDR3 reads CASSLLLGRKYNEQFF. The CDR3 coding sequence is TGTGCCAGCAGTTTGCTCCTGGGGCGGAAATACAATGAGCAGTTCTTC.

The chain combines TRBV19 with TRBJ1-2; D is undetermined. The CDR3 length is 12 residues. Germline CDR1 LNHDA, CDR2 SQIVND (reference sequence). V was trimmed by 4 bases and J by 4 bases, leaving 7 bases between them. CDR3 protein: CASSRPAYGYTF. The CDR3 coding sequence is TGTGCCAGTAGTAGGCCCGCCTATGGCTACACCTTC.

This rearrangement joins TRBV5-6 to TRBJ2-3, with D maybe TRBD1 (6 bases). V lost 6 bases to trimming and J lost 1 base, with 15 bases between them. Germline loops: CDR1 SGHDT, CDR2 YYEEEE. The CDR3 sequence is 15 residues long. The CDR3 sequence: CASNTQGVGTDTQYF. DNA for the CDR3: TGTGCCAGCAACACACAGGGTGTAGGCACAGATACGCAGTATTTT.

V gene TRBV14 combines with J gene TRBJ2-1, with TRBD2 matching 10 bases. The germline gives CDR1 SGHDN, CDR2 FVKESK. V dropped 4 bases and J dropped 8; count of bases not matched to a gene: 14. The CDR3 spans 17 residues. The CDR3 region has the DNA TGTGCCAGCAGCCGCCTCCGAGCTAGCGGGAGTCGCGATGAGCAGTTCTTC. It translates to CASSRLRASGSRDEQFF.

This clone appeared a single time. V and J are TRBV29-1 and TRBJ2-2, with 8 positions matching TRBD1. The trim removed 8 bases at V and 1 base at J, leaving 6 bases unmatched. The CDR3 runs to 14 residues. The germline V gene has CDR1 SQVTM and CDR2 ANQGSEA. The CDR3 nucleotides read TGCAGCACATCCGGGACAGGGAACACCGGGGAGCTGTTTTTT. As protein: CSTSGTGNTGELFF.

The CDR3 sequence is CASSAGGAAGNTIYF. In DNA form, the CDR3 reads TGTGCCAGCTCGGCTGGCGGGGCAGCTGGAAACACCATATATTTT. V gene TRBV28 combines with J gene TRBJ1-3; a possible D gene is TRBD1 (5 bases). The CDR3 loop spans 15 amino acids. V dropped 8 bases and J dropped 2 bases, with 16 bases sitting between them. Germline CDR1 MDHEN, CDR2 SYDVKM.

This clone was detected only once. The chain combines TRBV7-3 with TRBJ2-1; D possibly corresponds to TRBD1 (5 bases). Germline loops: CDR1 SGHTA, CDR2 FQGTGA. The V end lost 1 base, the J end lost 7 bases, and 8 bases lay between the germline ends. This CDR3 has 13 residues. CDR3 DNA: TGTGCCAGCAGCTTAATGGACAAAAATGAGCAGTTCTTC. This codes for CASSLMDKNEQFF. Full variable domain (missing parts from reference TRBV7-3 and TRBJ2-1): GAGVSQTPSNKVTEKGKYVELRCDPISGHTALYWYRQSLGQGPEFLIYFQGTGAADDSGLPNDRFFAVRPEGSVSTLKIQRTERGDSAVYLCASSLMDKNEQFFGPGTRLTVL.

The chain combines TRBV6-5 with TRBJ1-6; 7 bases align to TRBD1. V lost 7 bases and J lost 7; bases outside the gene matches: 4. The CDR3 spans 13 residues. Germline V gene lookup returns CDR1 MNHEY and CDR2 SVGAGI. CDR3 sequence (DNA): TGTGCCAGCATGAGGGGGCGAAATTCACCCCTCCACTTT. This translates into CASMRGRNSPLHF.

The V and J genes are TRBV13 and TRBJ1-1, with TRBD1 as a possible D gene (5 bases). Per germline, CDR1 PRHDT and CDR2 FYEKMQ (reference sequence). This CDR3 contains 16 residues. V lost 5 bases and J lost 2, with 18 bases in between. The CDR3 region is CASSPAGGLANTEAFF. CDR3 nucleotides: TGTGCCAGCAGCCCGGCGGGGGGGTTGGCAAACACTGAAGCTTTCTTT.

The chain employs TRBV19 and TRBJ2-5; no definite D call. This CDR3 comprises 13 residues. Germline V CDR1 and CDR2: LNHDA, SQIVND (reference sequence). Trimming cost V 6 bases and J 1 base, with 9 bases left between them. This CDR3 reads CASSVRLQETQYF. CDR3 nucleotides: TGTGCCAGTAGCGTGAGACTCCAAGAGACCCAGTACTTC.

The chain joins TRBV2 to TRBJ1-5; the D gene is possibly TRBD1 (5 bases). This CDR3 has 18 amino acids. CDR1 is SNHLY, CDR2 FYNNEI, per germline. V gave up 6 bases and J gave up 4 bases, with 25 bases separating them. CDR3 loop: CASRAGRIMAGGNQPQHF. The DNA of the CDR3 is TGTGCCAGCAGAGCGGGACGGATAATGGCGGGGGGAAATCAGCCCCAGCATTTT.

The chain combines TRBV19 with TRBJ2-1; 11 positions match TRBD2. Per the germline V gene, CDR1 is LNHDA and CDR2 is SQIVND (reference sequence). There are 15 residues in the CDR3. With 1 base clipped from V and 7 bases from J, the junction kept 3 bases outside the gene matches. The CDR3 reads CASSIGSGGGNEQFF. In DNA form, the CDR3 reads TGTGCCAGTAGTATAGGTAGCGGGGGGGGGAATGAGCAGTTCTTC.

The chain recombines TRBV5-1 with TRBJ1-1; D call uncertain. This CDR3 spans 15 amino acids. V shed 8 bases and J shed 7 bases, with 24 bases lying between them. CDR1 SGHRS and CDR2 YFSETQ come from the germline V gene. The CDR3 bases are TGCGCCAGTGAAAAAACCACGGCGGGCTCGGGTGAAGCTTTCTTT. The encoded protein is CASEKTTAGSGEAFF.